The clone carrying this TCR beta chain was recorded only once. These data originate in a study of blood T cell repertoires in COVID-19. Across the whole study: The United States, Italy and Spain supplied acute and convalescent COVID-19 samples. PBMCs, B-cell-depleted T cells, or T cells provided the cDNA or gDNA that made up the material.

Cohort assignment relied on participant-reported clinical history. V gave up 6 bases and J gave up 8 bases; unmatched junction bases: 7. CDR1 is KGHDR and CDR2 is SFDVKD in the germline V gene. This CDR3 has 15 amino acids. Produced via immunoSEQ multiplex PCR; TCRdb's table is partial and in-frame only. The sample holds a few hundred thousand clones; 85% to 90% are singletons and the top ten take under 11%. This rearrangement joins TRBV24-1 to TRBJ2-2; 11 nucleotides line up with TRBD2. The sequence came from a woman aged 18 to 35 who had recovered from COVID-19. Material for sequencing was PBMCs or T cells enriched from blood (not recorded which). CDR3 nucleotides: TGTGCCACCAGTCTAGCGGGAGGATTTTCGGGGGAGCTGTTTTTT. It specifies CATSLAGGFSGELFF.